The 7 T cell receptor beta chains below were found in one sample sequenced in a study of T cell changes during pregnancy in multiple sclerosis. Profiling relied on immunoSEQ multiplex PCR, and the TCRdb table lists in-frame clones only, not all of them. The sample lists 39,000 or so clones; 85% to 95% were seen once. The sample in question was CD4+ T cells from peripheral blood mononuclear cells, obtained after pregnancy. The receptors derive from a female donor in good health, enrolled as a control in a pregnancy study.

V usage is TRBV5-8 and J usage is TRBJ2-1; the D gene is possibly TRBD1 (6 bases). The germline V gene has CDR1 SGHTS and CDR2 YDEGEE. Trimming took 4 bases from V and 4 from J, leaving 18 bases between them. The CDR3 is made up of 16 amino acids. CDR3 nucleotides: TGTGCCAGCAGCCGAATGTCCGGGACAAAGTACAATGAGCAGTTCTTC. This gives the protein CASSRMSGTKYNEQFF.

The chain is built from TRBV29-1 and TRBJ1-1; the D gene is possibly TRBD1 (5 bases). This CDR3 is 13 amino acids long. V lost 6 bases, J lost 3 bases, and 14 bases lay in between. Germline CDR1 and CDR2: SQVTM and ANQGSEA. CDR3 sequence: CSVPGLGDTEAFF. The CDR3 DNA is TGCAGCGTGCCAGGACTAGGGGACACTGAAGCTTTCTTT.

The J gene is TRBJ1-1, the V gene TRBV6-6, with D unresolved. V lost 0 bases, J lost 7 bases, and 3 bases lay in between. This CDR3 contains 11 residues. Germline loops: CDR1 MNHNY, CDR2 SVGAGI (reference sequence). The CDR3 region has the DNA TGTGCCAGCAGTTACTCTAGTGAAGCTTTCTTT. This encodes CASSYSSEAFF.

The chain employs TRBV9 and TRBJ2-1, with 7 bases fitting TRBD2. Germline values: CDR1 SGDLS, CDR2 YYNGEE. With 0 bases clipped from V and 8 bases from J, the junction kept 8 bases outside the gene matches. The CDR3 spans 15 residues. CDR3 nucleotide sequence: TGTGCCAGCAGCGTAGAGGATAGCGGGTTATATGAGCAGTTCTTC. Its translation is CASSVEDSGLYEQFF. The whole variable domain, filled in from reference TRBV9 and TRBJ2-1, reads DSGVTQTPKHLITATGQRVTLRCSPRSGDLSVYWYQQSLDQGLQFLIQYYNGEERAKGNILERFSAQQFPDLHSELNLSSLELGDSALYFCASSVEDSGLYEQFFGPGTRLTVL.

The genes are TRBV30 and TRBJ1-3; 7 nucleotides line up with TRBD1. The CDR3 consists of 15 residues. Trimming cost V 0 bases and J 3 bases; bases outside gene matches: 5. In germline, CDR1 is GTSNPN, CDR2 SVGIG (reference sequence). The CDR3 DNA reads as TGTGCCTGGAGTGTGACAGGGAAGGGTGGAAACACCATATATTTT. Translated, it gives CAWSVTGKGGNTIYF.

J is TRBJ1-5 and V is TRBV19; D uncertain. The V and J ends lost 3 bases and 0 bases respectively, with 9 bases between them. The germline V gene encodes CDR1 LNHDA and CDR2 SQIVND (reference sequence). The CDR3 loop spans 15 amino acids. CDR3 residues: CASSITDYSNQPQHF. The DNA for the CDR3 is TGTGCCAGTAGTATTACAGATTATAGCAATCAGCCCCAGCATTTT.

The chain joins TRBV4-3 to TRBJ1-3; 8 bases map to TRBD1. Unmatched junction bases numbered 9, after V lost 4 bases and J lost 4 bases. This CDR3 contains 16 residues. Germline V lookup: CDR1 LGHNA, CDR2 YSLEER. CDR3 in amino acids: CASSRSGGAGGNTIYF. As DNA, the CDR3 is TGCGCCAGCAGCCGCTCAGGGGGCGCAGGAGGAAACACCATATATTTT.